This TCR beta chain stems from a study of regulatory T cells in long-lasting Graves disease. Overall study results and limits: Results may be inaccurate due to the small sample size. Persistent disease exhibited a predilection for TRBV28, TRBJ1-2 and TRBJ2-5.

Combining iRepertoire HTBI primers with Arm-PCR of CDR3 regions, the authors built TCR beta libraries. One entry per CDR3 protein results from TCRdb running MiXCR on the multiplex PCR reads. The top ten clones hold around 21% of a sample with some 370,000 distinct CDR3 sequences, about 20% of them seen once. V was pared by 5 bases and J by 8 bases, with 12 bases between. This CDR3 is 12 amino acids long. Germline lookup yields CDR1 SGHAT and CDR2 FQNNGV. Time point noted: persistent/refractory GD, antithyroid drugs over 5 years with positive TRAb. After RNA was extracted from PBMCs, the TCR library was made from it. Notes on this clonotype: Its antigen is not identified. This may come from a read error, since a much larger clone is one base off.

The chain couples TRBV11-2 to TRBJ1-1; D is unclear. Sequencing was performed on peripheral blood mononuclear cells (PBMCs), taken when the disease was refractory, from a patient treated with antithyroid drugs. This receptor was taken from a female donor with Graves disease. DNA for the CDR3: TGTGCCAGCAGCCATACAACACTGGAAGCTTTCTTT. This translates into CASSHTTLEAFF.